Presented here are 21 T cell receptor beta chains from one specimen sequenced in a study of regulatory T cells in long-lasting Graves disease. To make TCR beta libraries, researchers used iRepertoire HTBI primers and Arm-PCR of CDR3 regions. One entry per CDR3 protein, called by TCRdb with MiXCR from the multiplex PCR reads. Of approximately 380,000 distinct CDR3 sequences detected, less than 25% appear once; the ten largest clones hold less than 25%. Regarding time point: persistent/refractory GD, antithyroid drugs over 5 years with positive TRAb. Construction of the TCR library relied on RNA isolated from PBMCs. This material consisted of peripheral blood mononuclear cells (PBMCs), taken when the disease was refractory, from a patient treated with antithyroid drugs. The receptors originated from a female donor with Graves disease.

Only a few counts were recorded for this clonotype. The chain joins TRBV6-1 to TRBJ2-7, with a weak D call TRBD2 (6 bases). Trimming pared 5 bases from V and 2 bases from J, leaving 13 bases between. CDR1 is MNHNS and CDR2 is SASEGT in the germline V gene. There are 14 residues in the CDR3. The CDR3 DNA is TGTGCCAGCAGTCCGACTAGTCCGCCCTACGAGCAGTACTTC. Translating gives CASSPTSPPYEQYF.

This clonotype was detected a few times. The V gene is TRBV9, the J gene TRBJ2-5, with D perhaps matching TRBD1 (6 bases). Germline V CDR1 and CDR2: SGDLS, YYNGEE. V lost 3 bases, J lost 0 bases, and 9 bases lay in between. This CDR3 comprises 14 residues. The CDR3 here is CASSGRQDQETQYF. CDR3 DNA: TGTGCCAGCAGCGGGCGACAGGACCAAGAGACCCAGTACTTC. The full variable domain, with the rest looked up from reference TRBV9 and TRBJ2-5, is DSGVTQTPKHLITATGQRVTLRCSPRSGDLSVYWYQQSLDQGLQFLIQYYNGEERAKGNILERFSAQQFPDLHSELNLSSLELGDSALYFCASSGRQDQETQYFGPGTRLLVL.

CDR3 DNA sequence: TGTGCCAGCAGTATAACCGACAGGGTCGAGACCCAGTACTTC. This translates into CASSITDRVETQYF. J is TRBJ2-5 and V is TRBV6-1, with 7 positions matching TRBD1. Trimming took 5 bases from V and 5 from J; bases not matched to a gene: 8. CDR3 length: 14 amino acids. Germline values: CDR1 MNHNS, CDR2 SASEGT.

This clonotype was seen ten or more times. The chain uses TRBV30 and TRBJ2-5; possibly TRBD1 for D (6 bases). Germline CDR1 is GTSNPN and CDR2 is SVGIG (reference sequence). Trimming stripped 4 bases from V and 5 bases from J, with 14 bases between. This CDR3 is 13 amino acids long. The CDR3 DNA is TGTGCCTGGAACCTACAGGGTCGGGAGACCCAGTACTTC. Its translation: CAWNLQGRETQYF.

This chain uses TRBV12-3 or TRBV12-4 with TRBJ1-3; D is ambiguous. The CDR3 covers 15 residues. The V and J ends lost 8 bases and 0 bases respectively, with 14 bases between them. The CDR3 is CASSSGLFSGNTIYF. The DNA for the CDR3 is TGTGCCAGCTCCTCTGGGCTCTTCTCTGGAAACACCATATATTTT.

CDR3 in amino acids: CATWDSLNTEAFF. The CDR3 DNA is TGTGCCACCTGGGACAGCCTGAACACTGAAGCTTTCTTT. The chain is built from TRBV12-3 or TRBV12-4 and TRBJ1-1; TRBD1 matches 7 bases. This CDR3 region has 13 residues. Unmatched junction bases numbered 5, after V lost 10 bases and J lost 0 bases.

This clonotype showed up just a few times. The genes are TRBV3-1 and TRBJ2-7; no clear D gene. In germline, CDR1 is LGHDT, CDR2 YNNKEL (reference sequence). The CDR3 is 13 amino acids. V lost 0 bases to trimming and J lost 4 bases, with 7 bases between them. The CDR3: CASSQEGGYEQYF. The CDR3 DNA follows: TGTGCCAGCAGCCAAGAAGGTGGGTACGAGCAGTACTTC.

This clonotype was observed at least ten times. This rearrangement joins TRBV2 to TRBJ2-2; D might be TRBD2 (6 bases). Germline-derived CDR1 and CDR2 are SNHLY and FYNNEI. The CDR3 contains 16 residues. V dropped 3 bases and J dropped 6 bases, with 17 bases sitting between them. CDR3 nucleotides: TGTGCCAGCAGTGAGGAGCGGGTCGGTTTGGCCGGGGAGCTGTTTTTT. Translating gives CASSEERVGLAGELFF.

This clonotype was detected ten times or more. The V and J genes are TRBV2 and TRBJ1-1; perhaps TRBD1 as D (6 bases). V was pared by 4 bases and J by 4 bases, with 13 bases between. The CDR3 sequence is 14 residues long. CDR1 is SNHLY, CDR2 FYNNEI, per germline. CDR3 sequence (DNA): TGTGCCAGCAGTGTGGGGGGCCCCGGCACTGAAGCTTTCTTT. It codes for CASSVGGPGTEAFF. Based on the CDR3 plus reference TRBV2 and TRBJ1-1, the full variable domain is EPEVTQTPSHQVTQMGQEVILRCVPISNHLYFYWYRQILGQKVEFLVSFYNNEISEKSEIFDDQFSVERPDGSNFTLKIRSTKLEDSAMYFCASSVGGPGTEAFFGQGTRLTVV.

V and J are TRBV6-5 and TRBJ2-5; 8 bases line up with TRBD2. The CDR3 loop spans 16 amino acids. The V and J ends lost 4 bases and 4 bases, in that order; junction bases with no gene match: 11. Germline V lookup: CDR1 MNHEY, CDR2 SVGAGI. DNA of the CDR3: TGTGCCAGCAGTTTTCGACTAGCGCCCAACCTAGAGACCCAGTACTTC. It yields the protein CASSFRLAPNLETQYF.

The sample holds many counts of this clonotype. V gene TRBV28 combines with J gene TRBJ1-1; possibly TRBD1 for D (5 bases). CDR1 is MDHEN and CDR2 is SYDVKM in the germline V gene. This CDR3 is built from 15 residues. Trimming took 4 bases from V and 6 from J, leaving 18 bases between them. CDR3 residues: CASSYPGTEGPEAFF. The CDR3 region has the DNA TGTGCCAGCAGTTATCCAGGGACGGAGGGCCCTGAAGCTTTCTTT.

This clonotype was found a few times. The rearrangement uses TRBV29-1 and TRBJ1-2; D uncertain. Germline CDR1 reads SQVTM; CDR2 reads ANQGSEA. The CDR3 runs 11 residues. Trimming pared 7 bases from V and 4 bases from J, leaving 10 bases between. CDR3 nucleotides: TGCAGCGCTCGGGAGACCTATGGCTACACCTTC. Translating it yields CSARETYGYTF.

Ten or more counts support this clonotype. This chain links TRBV6-2 or TRBV6-3 with TRBJ2-5; D is unclear. Germline-derived CDR1 and CDR2 are MNHEY and SVGEGT. Trimming left V 6 bases short and J 5 bases short, with 13 bases between. The CDR3 consists of 13 residues. This CDR3 is CASSQGPVETQYF. The CDR3 DNA follows: TGTGCCAGCAGCCAAGGGCCGGTTGAGACCCAGTACTTC.

This clonotype was recorded at least ten times. V is TRBV12-3 or TRBV12-4 and J is TRBJ2-5; the D call may be TRBD1 or TRBD2 (5 bases each). With 0 bases removed from V and 4 bases from J, the gap between germline ends came to 15 bases. There are 16 residues in the CDR3. DNA for the CDR3: TGTGCCAGCAGTTTAGCGGCCTTACGGGGCGGAGAGACCCAGTACTTC. Encoded protein: CASSLAALRGGETQYF.

The CDR3: CASSLAGIGTQYF. In DNA, the CDR3 is TGCGCCAGCAGCTTGGCAGGGATAGGGACCCAGTACTTC. V usage is TRBV5-1 and J usage is TRBJ2-5, with D maybe TRBD1 (5 bases). V was pared by 0 bases and J by 7 bases, with 10 bases between. In germline, CDR1 is SGHRS, CDR2 YFSETQ. There are 13 residues in the CDR3.

This clonotype was seen many times. The rearrangement uses TRBV12-3 or TRBV12-4 and TRBJ2-7; D tentatively fits TRBD1 or TRBD2 (5 bases each). V lost 5 bases to trimming and J lost 4 bases, with 15 bases between them. The CDR3 has 14 amino acids. The CDR3 region is CASSPFGTTYEQYF. The CDR3 bases are TGTGCCAGCAGTCCTTTTGGGACCACGTACGAGCAGTACTTC.

This clonotype has only a few counts. This chain connects TRBV5-1 to TRBJ1-2, with 8 bases lining up with TRBD1. J was trimmed by 4 bases and V by 4 bases; bases with no gene match: 3. CDR1 and CDR2 from the germline V gene are SGHRS and YFSETQ. The CDR3 contains 13 residues. The chain's CDR3 is CASSLTGVYGYTF. Written as DNA, the CDR3 is TGCGCCAGCAGCCTGACAGGGGTCTATGGCTACACCTTC.

Comment on this clonotype: Germline is not matched at one junction end, which may reflect a read error. CDR3 loop: CASSFSPKYEQCF. The DNA for the CDR3 is TGTGCCAGCAGTTTTTCTCCCAAATACGAGCAGTGCTTC. The chain couples TRBV28 to TRBJ2-7; D is ambiguous. The CDR3 sequence is 13 residues long. Germline-derived CDR1 and CDR2 are MDHEN and SYDVKM.

In its sample, this clonotype was seen a few times. In DNA form, the CDR3 reads TGTGCCATCCCCGAGTCGTATAGCAATCAGCCCCAGCATTTT. This codes for CAIPESYSNQPQHF. The chain combines TRBV6-1 with TRBJ1-5; D gene ambiguous. V shed 10 bases and J shed 0 bases, with 13 bases lying between them. The V gene's germline CDR1 is MNHNS and CDR2 SASEGT. The CDR3 length is 14 residues.

In its sample, this clonotype was seen once. V gene TRBV7-9 combines with J gene TRBJ1-1; D remains unclear. Trimming took off 4 bases at V and 8 bases at J, with 11 bases between the two ends. The CDR3 has 12 amino acids. Germline V gene data show CDR1 as SEHNR and CDR2 as FQNEAQ (reference sequence). CDR3 sequence reads: CASSSQPEEAFF. In nucleotides, the CDR3 is TGTGCCAGCAGCTCCCAGCCAGAAGAAGCTTTCTTT.

The rearrangement uses TRBV29-1 and TRBJ1-4; no firm D call. Deletions cut 7 bases from V and 8 bases from J, with 17 bases between. This CDR3 has 13 residues. Germline V gives CDR1 SQVTM, CDR2 ANQGSEA. CDR3 DNA: TGCAGCGGGAGCCGCGGAGTGGGGGAAAAACTGTTTTTT. Translating it yields CSGSRGVGEKLFF.